This entry lists 15 T cell receptor beta chains sequenced from one sample in a study of cytomegalovirus exposure and HLA in healthy donors. It was with 60 Vbeta and 13 Jbeta primers that the PCR ran. Sequencing was performed with immunoSEQ multiplex PCR; in TCRdb, only in-frame clones are kept and a portion is missing. The table includes under 200,000 clones, around 68% detected once. Sample: PBMCs. The receptors here all came from a middle-aged man in good health and CMV-seronegative.

This clone was seen only a few times. The CDR3 DNA reads TGTGCCAGCAGTCCCCCGAGGGAGGATGGCAATCAGCCCCAGCATTTT. As protein: CASSPPREDGNQPQHF. The V call is TRBV6-6, the J call TRBJ1-5; D not certain. Trimming stripped 5 bases from V and 2 bases from J, with 16 bases between. Per the germline V gene, CDR1 is MNHNY and CDR2 is SVGAGI (reference sequence). The CDR3 extends over 16 amino acids.

The chain links TRBV4-2 to TRBJ1-4, with 7 bases matching TRBD1. CDR1 and CDR2 (germline): LGHNA, YNFKEQ. J was trimmed by 8 bases and V by 4 bases; bases with no gene match: 13. This CDR3 contains 16 residues. CDR3 nucleotide sequence: TGTGCCAGCAGCCCCGGACAGGATAGGCAGTGGGAAAAACTGTTTTTT. This codes for CASSPGQDRQWEKLFF.

This clone was detected a few times. V is TRBV4-1 and J is TRBJ2-1; the match to TRBD2 covers 12 bases. Germline CDR1 and CDR2: MGHRA and YSYEKL. Trimming cost V 8 bases and J 0 bases; bases outside gene matches: 14. The CDR3 loop spans 19 amino acids. Here the CDR3 reads CASRPNSLAGGRSYNEQFF. CDR3 nucleotide sequence: TGCGCCAGCCGCCCCAACTCTCTAGCGGGGGGGCGCTCCTACAATGAGCAGTTCTTC.

The J gene is TRBJ2-7, the V gene TRBV5-1; possible D gene TRBD2, 5 bases. Deletions cut 3 bases from V and 4 bases from J, with 8 bases between. The CDR3 consists of 12 residues. CDR1 and CDR2 (germline): SGHRS, YFSETQ. CDR3: CASSWGDYEQYF. DNA for the CDR3: TGCGCCAGCAGCTGGGGAGATTACGAGCAGTACTTC.

The genes are TRBV14 and TRBJ1-1; D is possibly TRBD1 (6 bases). CDR1 and CDR2 (germline): SGHDN, FVKESK. The CDR3 runs 14 residues. Trimming stripped 6 bases from V and 1 base from J, with 12 bases between. This CDR3 is CASRFQGKNTEAFF. CDR3 DNA: TGTGCCAGCAGGTTCCAGGGGAAGAACACTGAAGCTTTCTTT.

This rearrangement joins TRBV9 to TRBJ1-3; 7 bases map to TRBD1. V lost 3 bases and J lost 2; bases outside the gene matches: 2. CDR1 and CDR2 (germline): SGDLS, YYNGEE. The CDR3 contains 14 residues. The CDR3 DNA is TGTGCCAGCAGCGAACAGGGGACTGGAAACACCATATATTTT. This sequence encodes CASSEQGTGNTIYF.

The chain is built from TRBV29-1 and TRBJ2-5, with a tentative D call TRBD2 (6 bases). V was shortened by 6 bases and J by 9 bases, with 23 bases between the two germline ends. The CDR3 length is 14 residues. Per germline, CDR1 SQVTM and CDR2 ANQGSEA. The CDR3 here is CSVLLEGRPGAQYF. The CDR3 nucleotides read TGCAGCGTCCTGCTAGAAGGCAGGCCGGGGGCCCAGTACTTC.

This clone was picked up a small number of times. The J gene is TRBJ1-5, the V gene TRBV12-1. TRBV12-1 is an annotated pseudogene. The CDR3 consists of 16 residues. The CDR3 region has the DNA TGTGCCAGCAGCTTTGCGAGAGGAAAACCCAATCAGCCCCAGCATTTT. Translated, it gives CASSFARGKPNQPQHF.

This chain links TRBV2 with TRBJ2-2; 9 nucleotides match TRBD2. Per the germline V gene, CDR1 is SNHLY and CDR2 is FYNNEI. V dropped 7 bases and J dropped 0; count of bases not matched to a gene: 6. CDR3 length equals 16 residues. The chain's CDR3 is CASNGLALANTGELFF. The CDR3, as DNA: TGTGCCAGCAACGGACTAGCGTTAGCGAACACCGGGGAGCTGTTTTTT.

The sample holds a few counts of this clone. The chain recombines TRBV28 with TRBJ2-6; 8 bases line up with TRBD1. V shed 8 bases, J shed 0 bases, and the junction held 15 bases outside the gene matches. The CDR3 covers 19 residues. The V gene's germline CDR1 is MDHEN and CDR2 SYDVKM. The CDR3 sequence is CASCQDVDRVYSGANVLTF. In nucleotides, the CDR3 is TGTGCCAGCTGCCAGGATGTGGACAGGGTTTACTCTGGGGCCAACGTCCTGACTTTC.

This chain uses TRBV4-1 with TRBJ1-1; 7 nucleotides match TRBD1. V dropped 4 bases and J dropped 5; count of bases not matched to a gene: 10. The CDR3 length is 15 residues. Per germline, CDR1 MGHRA and CDR2 YSYEKL. CDR3 nucleotide sequence: TGCGCCAGCAGCCCTCTCGACAGGGTGGGAACTGAAGCTTTCTTT. Translating it yields CASSPLDRVGTEAFF.

The chain uses TRBV7-8 and TRBJ2-2; D not resolved. The length of the CDR3 is 18 residues. The V and J ends lost 2 bases and 2 bases respectively, with 18 bases between them. Germline loops: CDR1 SGHVS, CDR2 FQNEAQ. This CDR3 reads CASSLRAQAPLNTGELFF. The CDR3 DNA reads as TGTGCCAGCAGCTTAAGAGCCCAGGCCCCGTTAAACACCGGGGAGCTGTTTTTT.

The rearrangement joins TRBV27 to TRBJ2-7; 8 bases align to TRBD1. CDR1 is MNHEY and CDR2 is SMNVEV in the germline V gene (reference sequence). V shed 1 base, J shed 12 bases, and the junction held 8 bases outside the gene matches. This CDR3 has 13 amino acids. CDR3 nucleotides: TGTGCCAGCAGTTTATTAACGACAGGGGTGCGGTACTTC. Amino acids: CASSLLTTGVRYF.

The chain joins TRBV4-2 to TRBJ2-3, with 12 bases identical to TRBD2. CDR1 is LGHNA, CDR2 YNFKEQ, per germline. The ends lost 4 bases at V and 0 bases at J; junction bases unmatched: 11. The CDR3 extends over 19 amino acids. CDR3 region: CASSRRQTSGGQSTDTQYF. CDR3 bases: TGTGCCAGCAGCCGCCGACAGACTAGCGGGGGCCAAAGCACAGATACGCAGTATTTT.

Only a few counts were recorded for this clone. This chain uses TRBV28 with TRBJ2-3, with 7 positions matching TRBD1. This CDR3 has 13 residues. Germline V gene sequence: CDR1 MDHEN, CDR2 SYDVKM. V shed 4 bases, J shed 10 bases, and the junction held 8 bases outside the gene matches. CDR3 residues: CASSSTDRPAQYF. The CDR3 DNA reads TGTGCCAGCAGTTCGACGGACAGGCCGGCGCAGTATTTT.